One sample yielded the 26 T cell receptor beta chains listed below, sequenced in a study of shared clonotypes between healthy human individuals. Assay: immunoSEQ multiplex PCR; the TCRdb copy retains only in-frame clones and omits some. The sample has 2.3 million or so clones, about 92% seen once. Sequenced input: naive CD4+ T cells from PBMCs. Subset described: CD45RA+ positively selected. The source of these receptors is a man aged 18 to 29 in good health. Some clones in this sample may be carry-over from other donors' samples.

The chain employs TRBV10-3 and TRBJ2-3; D call uncertain. Germline V gene sequence: CDR1 ENHRY, CDR2 SYGVKD. The CDR3 has 16 residues. V was trimmed by 5 bases and J by 0 bases, leaving 15 bases between them. The CDR3 sequence is CAISPNMRSSTDTQYF. DNA of the CDR3: TGTGCCATCAGTCCTAACATGCGCTCTAGCACAGATACGCAGTATTTT.

This clone was found once. The J gene is TRBJ1-2, the V gene TRBV10-3, with 8 nucleotides matching TRBD1. The V gene end was trimmed by 4 bases and the J gene end by 4 bases; junction bases not matched to a gene: 8. CDR3 length: 15 amino acids. Germline CDR1 ENHRY, CDR2 SYGVKD. CDR3 nucleotide sequence: TGTGCCATCAGTGTTATTGACAGGGGTCTCTATGGCTACACCTTC. It is translated as CAISVIDRGLYGYTF.

This chain joins TRBV5-1 and TRBJ1-5, with 8 bases fitting TRBD1. The germline V gene has CDR1 SGHRS and CDR2 YFSETQ. This CDR3 is built from 15 residues. V lost 3 bases, J lost 1 base, and 3 bases stayed unmatched. For the CDR3, the DNA is TGCGCCAGCAGCTGGACAGGGCTAAGCAATCAGCCCCAGCATTTT. This sequence encodes CASSWTGLSNQPQHF.

V is TRBV19 and J is TRBJ2-2; TRBD1 agrees at 9 bases. Germline CDR1 is LNHDA and CDR2 is SQIVND (reference sequence). V gave up 3 bases and J gave up 4 bases; unmatched junction bases: 3. The CDR3 sequence is 15 residues long. The CDR3 reads CASSMVTGGTGELFF. The DNA of the CDR3 is TGTGCCAGTAGTATGGTGACAGGGGGCACCGGGGAGCTGTTTTTT.

This rearrangement joins TRBV11-2 to TRBJ2-6; 7 bases are shared with TRBD2. The trim removed 4 bases at V and 2 bases at J, leaving 5 bases unmatched. The CDR3 contains 16 residues. Per the germline V gene, CDR1 is SGHAT and CDR2 is FQNNGV. CDR3 DNA sequence: TGTGCCAGCAGCTCCTCGGGGGGAGCTGGGGCCAACGTCCTGACTTTC. This encodes CASSSSGGAGANVLTF. Variable domain in full (rest from reference TRBV11-2 and TRBJ2-6): EAGVAQSPRYKIIEKRQSVAFWCNPISGHATLYWYQQILGQGPKLLIQFQNNGVVDDSQLPKDRFSAERLKGVDSTLKIQPAKLEDSAVYLCASSSSGGAGANVLTFGAGSRLTVL.

The chain couples TRBV5-6 to TRBJ1-5; D may be TRBD1 (6 bases). V was shortened by 0 bases and J by 2 bases, with 6 bases between the two germline ends. Germline V CDR1 and CDR2: SGHDT, YYEEEE. The CDR3 has 14 amino acids. This chain's CDR3 is CASSLGTGNQPQHF. CDR3 DNA: TGTGCCAGCAGCTTGGGGACAGGCAATCAGCCCCAGCATTTT.

This chain connects TRBV28 to TRBJ2-3, with D maybe TRBD2 (7 bases). Trimming took off 8 bases at V and 7 bases at J, with 16 bases between the two ends. Germline values: CDR1 MDHEN, CDR2 SYDVKM. There are 13 residues in the CDR3. CDR3 DNA: TGTGCCAGCTCTTCGGGGGGCGCGTATACGCAGTATTTT. Amino acid sequence: CASSSGGAYTQYF. Looking up the rest from reference TRBV28 and TRBJ2-3 gives the full variable domain: DVKVTQSSRYLVKRTGEKVFLECVQDMDHENMFWYRQDPGLGLRLIYFSYDVKMKEKGDIPEGYSVSREKKERFSLILESASTNQTSMYLCASSSGGAYTQYFGPGTRLTVL.

The gene calls are TRBV28 and TRBJ2-3; 11 bases agree with TRBD2. The CDR3 covers 15 residues. J was trimmed by 6 bases and V by 2 bases; bases with no gene match: 4. From germline, CDR1 is MDHEN and CDR2 SYDVKM. The CDR3 DNA is TGTGCCAGCAGTTTAGTTTCTAGCGGGAGGGATACGCAGTATTTT. Its translation is CASSLVSSGRDTQYF.

The J gene is TRBJ2-1, the V gene TRBV5-1; D gene uncertain. The CDR3 runs to 13 residues. V lost 4 bases to trimming and J lost 3 bases, with 8 bases between them. CDR1 SGHRS and CDR2 YFSETQ come from the germline V gene. The CDR3 here is CASSPDGYNEQFF. CDR3 coding DNA: TGCGCCAGCAGCCCGGACGGCTACAATGAGCAGTTCTTC.

J is TRBJ1-5 and V is TRBV27, with D hard to call. Germline V gene lookup returns CDR1 MNHEY and CDR2 SMNVEV (reference sequence). The CDR3 is 12 amino acids. Trimming stripped 5 bases from V and 4 bases from J, with 6 bases between. The CDR3 nucleotides are TGTGCCAGCAGTCCAATGAATCAGCCCCAGCATTTT. Its translation is CASSPMNQPQHF.

This chain links TRBV18 with TRBJ2-6; D is unresolved. From germline, CDR1 is KGHSH and CDR2 LQKENI. The CDR3 is made up of 18 amino acids. Trimming cost V 2 bases and J 0 bases, with 14 bases left between them. This chain's CDR3 is CASSPFLVEASGANVLTF. In DNA form, the CDR3 reads TGTGCCAGCTCACCATTTCTAGTCGAGGCCTCTGGGGCCAACGTCCTGACTTTC.

The CDR3 DNA follows: TGCGCCAGCAGCGTGGAAAGCCAGCCGTACGAGCAGTACTTC. Translated: CASSVESQPYEQYF. This chain uses TRBV5-1 with TRBJ2-7; the D is unclear. Germline V gene data show CDR1 as SGHRS and CDR2 as YFSETQ. This CDR3 spans 14 amino acids. V lost 4 bases to trimming and J lost 4 bases, with 15 bases between them.

The chain employs TRBV7-2 and TRBJ2-7, with TRBD1 matching 7 bases. Germline assignment: CDR1 SGHTA and CDR2 FQGNSA. The J segment lost 6 bases and the V segment lost 0 bases, leaving 8 bases of the junction unmatched. This CDR3 has 15 residues. The CDR3 sequence is CASSLAATGRGEQYF. CDR3 DNA sequence: TGTGCCAGCAGCTTAGCGGCGACAGGGAGAGGCGAGCAGTACTTC.

This clone appeared a single time. The chain uses TRBV28 and TRBJ2-1, with D possibly matching TRBD1 (6 bases). The CDR3 has 15 residues. V was pared by 6 bases and J by 5 bases, with 17 bases between. Germline V gene sequence: CDR1 MDHEN, CDR2 SYDVKM. The CDR3 DNA reads TGTGCCAGCAGACCATGGGGGACATCGGACAATGAGCAGTTCTTC. Translated: CASRPWGTSDNEQFF.

This clone was seen just once. V and J are TRBV11-2 and TRBJ2-2; TRBD2 matches 7 bases. The CDR3 runs 15 residues. Losses at the gene ends were 5 bases for V and 8 bases for J; bases not matched to a gene: 11. The germline V gene encodes CDR1 SGHAT and CDR2 FQNNGV. CDR3 nucleotide sequence: TGTGCCAGCAGCCCCATGGGGAGGGGTGGAGGGGAGCTGTTTTTT. Protein sequence: CASSPMGRGGGELFF. The full variable domain, rest sourced from reference TRBV11-2 and TRBJ2-2, is EAGVAQSPRYKIIEKRQSVAFWCNPISGHATLYWYQQILGQGPKLLIQFQNNGVVDDSQLPKDRFSAERLKGVDSTLKIQPAKLEDSAVYLCASSPMGRGGGELFFGEGSRLTVL.

The genes are TRBV28 and TRBJ2-1; 8 bases are shared with TRBD2. The CDR3 length is 12 residues. V gave up 11 bases and J gave up 15 bases; unmatched junction bases: 15. CDR1 is MDHEN, CDR2 SYDVKM, per germline. CDR3 coding DNA: TGTGCCTGTGGGGAGCGGGAGACCCGGCTGTTCTTC. Translated: CACGERETRLFF.

V is TRBV7-9 and J is TRBJ2-2; the D gene is possibly TRBD2 (6 bases). Germline values: CDR1 SEHNR, CDR2 FQNEAQ (reference sequence). The CDR3 has 15 amino acids. V lost 3 bases, J lost 4 bases, and 12 bases lay in between. DNA for the CDR3: TGTGCCAGCAGCTTGGAGGGGTGGAGCACCGGGGAGCTGTTTTTT. It codes for CASSLEGWSTGELFF.

V gene TRBV27 combines with J gene TRBJ1-3, with D perhaps TRBD1 (5 bases). CDR3 size: 14 residues. V lost 4 bases and J lost 0, with 7 bases in between. In germline, CDR1 is MNHEY, CDR2 SMNVEV (reference sequence). The CDR3 sequence is CASSSGGSGNTIYF. Here the CDR3 DNA reads TGTGCCAGCAGTTCGGGGGGCTCTGGAAACACCATATATTTT.

The chain is built from TRBV5-1 and TRBJ2-7, with D hard to call. The CDR3 runs 16 residues. The ends were cut back, 4 bases at V and 2 bases at J, with 19 bases in the middle. CDR1 is SGHRS, CDR2 YFSETQ, per germline. The CDR3 DNA sequence: TGCGCCAGCAGCCCGACCCACCTACCAGATACCTACGAGCAGTACTTC. Encoded protein: CASSPTHLPDTYEQYF.

The J gene is TRBJ2-5, the V gene TRBV7-2; 7 bases align to TRBD2. With 5 bases clipped from V and 2 bases from J, the junction kept 8 bases outside the gene matches. There are 15 residues in the CDR3. Germline V gene data show CDR1 as SGHTA and CDR2 as FQGNSA. The CDR3 loop is CASSVSSGEQETQYF. For the CDR3, the DNA is TGTGCCAGCAGCGTGTCTAGCGGAGAGCAAGAGACCCAGTACTTC.

This chain joins TRBV7-9 and TRBJ2-5; D might be TRBD1 (5 bases). The CDR3 has 14 amino acids. V was clipped by 4 bases and J by 1 base, with 10 bases between them. Germline loops: CDR1 SEHNR, CDR2 FQNEAQ (reference sequence). The CDR3 DNA sequence: TGTGCCAGCAGCTACCGACAGATCCAAGAGACCCAGTACTTC. Its protein product is CASSYRQIQETQYF.

This clone came up a few times. The chain links TRBV28 to TRBJ1-2, with 9 positions matching TRBD1. Trimming cost V 6 bases and J 4 bases; bases outside gene matches: 3. CDR1 MDHEN and CDR2 SYDVKM come from the germline V gene. The CDR3 length is 13 residues. The CDR3 protein is CASRETGGYGYTF. Written as DNA, the CDR3 is TGTGCCAGCAGGGAGACAGGGGGCTATGGCTACACCTTC.

The chain combines TRBV6-5 with TRBJ1-3; 8 bases agree with TRBD1. Germline CDR1 reads MNHEY; CDR2 reads SVGAGI. V shed 6 bases and J 5 bases; nucleotides not matched to a gene: 3. There are 13 residues in the CDR3. Written as DNA, the CDR3 is TGTGCCAGCAGAAGGACAGGGAGAAACACCATATATTTT. Translation gives CASRRTGRNTIYF.

This chain links TRBV28 with TRBJ2-3; D remains unclear. The CDR3 is 14 amino acids. The V gene lost 6 bases and the J gene lost 0 bases, with 10 bases spanning the gap. The germline gives CDR1 MDHEN, CDR2 SYDVKM. This chain's CDR3 is CASSGPSSTDTQYF. DNA of the CDR3: TGTGCCAGCAGCGGGCCGTCGAGCACAGATACGCAGTATTTT.

The genes are TRBV7-6 and TRBJ2-5; 11 bases are shared with TRBD1. J was trimmed by 4 bases and V by 6 bases; bases with no gene match: 4. The CDR3 is made up of 14 amino acids. The germline gives CDR1 SGHVS, CDR2 FNYEAQ. CDR3 nucleotides: TGTGCCAGCAGACCCGGGACAGGGGGAGAGACCCAGTACTTC. Translated: CASRPGTGGETQYF.

The chain employs TRBV14 and TRBJ1-4; no definite D call. Germline CDR1 is SGHDN and CDR2 is FVKESK. The CDR3 has 13 amino acids. The ends were cut back, 6 bases at V and 11 bases at J, with 16 bases in the middle. The CDR3 loop is CASSSGQRRKLFF. In nucleotides, the CDR3 is TGTGCCAGCAGTAGTGGGCAACGTAGGAAACTGTTTTTT. Combining the CDR3 with reference TRBV14 and TRBJ1-4 gives the whole variable domain EAGVTQFPSHSVIEKGQTVTLRCDPISGHDNLYWYRRVMGKEIKFLLHFVKESKQDESGMPNNRFLAERTGGTYSTLKVQPAELEDSGVYFCASSSGQRRKLFFGSGTQLSVL.